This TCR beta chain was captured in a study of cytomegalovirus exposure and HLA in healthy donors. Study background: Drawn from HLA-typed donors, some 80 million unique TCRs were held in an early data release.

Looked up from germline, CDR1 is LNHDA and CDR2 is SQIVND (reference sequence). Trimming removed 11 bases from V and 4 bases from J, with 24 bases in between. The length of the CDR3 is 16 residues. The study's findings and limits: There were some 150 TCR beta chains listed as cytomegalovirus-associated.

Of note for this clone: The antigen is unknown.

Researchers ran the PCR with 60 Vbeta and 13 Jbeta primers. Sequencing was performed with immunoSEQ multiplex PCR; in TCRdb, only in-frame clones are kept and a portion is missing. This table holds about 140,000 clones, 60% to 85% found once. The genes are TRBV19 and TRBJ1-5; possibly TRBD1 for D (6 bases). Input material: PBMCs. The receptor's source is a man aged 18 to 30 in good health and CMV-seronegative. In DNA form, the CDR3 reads TGTGCCTCAAGTCTAGAATGGGGGCGGTTAAATCAGCCCCAGCATTTT. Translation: CASSLEWGRLNQPQHF.